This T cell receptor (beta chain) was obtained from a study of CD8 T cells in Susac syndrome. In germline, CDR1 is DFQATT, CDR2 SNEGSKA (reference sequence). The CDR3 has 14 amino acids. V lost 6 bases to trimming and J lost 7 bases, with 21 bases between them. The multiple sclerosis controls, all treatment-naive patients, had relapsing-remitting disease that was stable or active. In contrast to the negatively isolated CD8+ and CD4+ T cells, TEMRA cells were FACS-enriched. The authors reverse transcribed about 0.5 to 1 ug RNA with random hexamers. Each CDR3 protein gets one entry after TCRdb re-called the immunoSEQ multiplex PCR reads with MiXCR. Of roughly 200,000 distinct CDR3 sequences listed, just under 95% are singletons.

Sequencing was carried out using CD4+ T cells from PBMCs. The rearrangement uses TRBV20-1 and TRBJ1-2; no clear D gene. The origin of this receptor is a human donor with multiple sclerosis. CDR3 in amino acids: CSALLPSGYGGYTF. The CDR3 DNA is TGCAGTGCCCTACTGCCATCGGGTTACGGTGGCTACACCTTC.